Here is one TCR beta chain with its context. This sample was included in a study of blood T cell repertoires in COVID-19. Looking at the study overall: Sample material is recorded as cDNA or gDNA derived from T cells, B-cell-depleted T cells, or PBMCs.

CDR1 KGHSY and CDR2 FQNENV come from the germline V gene. The CDR3 runs 13 residues. V was trimmed by 3 bases and J by 2 bases, leaving 7 bases between them. Assay: immunoSEQ multiplex PCR; the TCRdb copy retains only in-frame clones and omits some. The sample lists 68,000 or so clones, roughly four fifths seen once, with about two fifths in the top ten. V is TRBV16 and J is TRBJ1-2; possible D gene TRBD1, 6 bases. The receptor's source is a human donor in a cohort sampled during active COVID-19. Material: peripheral blood. The CDR3 DNA sequence: TGTGCCAGCAGCCAGGGACAAAACTATGGCTACACCTTC. It encodes CASSQGQNYGYTF.